The sequence of this T cell receptor beta chain was determined in a study of tumor and adjacent non-tumor tissue in lung cancer (dated by TCRdb to the late 2010s). About the investigation overall: The cohort included more than nine adenocarcinoma, 2 squamous cell carcinoma and 1 small cell lung cancer patients. Among the approximately 15 patients, ages ranged from about 31 to 85 years, about 10 were men and 5 were women, and disease was TNM stage I to III. Sequencing produced 100 million to 150 million productive TCRbeta reads in total, an average of about 4 million reads per sample. The study compared bulk TCRbeta repertoires from lung tumor tissue and matched distant non-tumor lung tissue of over 13 lung cancer patients. Around 30 paired specimens, one tumor and one normal lung sample per patient, were profiled by TCRbeta CDR3 sequencing.

RNA was extracted from bulk unsorted tissue and checked for quality with a NanoDrop ND-1000 and an Agilent 2100. Distant non-tumor tissue taken more than 3 cm from the tumor edge was used as the normal lung sample. Newly diagnosed lung cancer patients without prior chemotherapy who had been admitted for thoracic surgery in China between August and November 2014 were enrolled as donors. The study excluded patients who had received radiotherapy or chemotherapy before or who had another cancer at the same time. Surgical tissue pieces of about 1-2.3 cm3 were preserved in RNAlater solution and stored at -80 °C until use. Concerning this clonotype itself: No cognate antigen has been identified for it. It is unclear where the CDR3 begins or ends on the DNA, so no DNA is shown, and the CDR3 is as TCRdb lists it.

Results the study describes overall, beyond this receptor: Peripheral blood was not sequenced, so blood TCRbeta repertoires were not examined in the lung cancer patients of the study. Significantly higher TCR diversity (inverse Simpson) was observed in tumor tissue than in normal lung tissue (431.37 vs 166.20, P = 0.0075, Mann-Whitney U test). The cohort had only around 14 patients, and the authors noted that larger samples and more detailed clinical data are needed. In normal lung, the top 100 clones accounted for a significantly larger cumulative share of the repertoire than in tumor tissue. Younger patients had significantly higher TCR diversity, and higher tumor TCR diversity was associated with shorter overall and disease-free survival. The sequencing platform is not named in the methods, and unique molecular identifiers are not mentioned.

Library method: multiplex PCR. Sequenced on an Illumina HiSeq 2500. TCRbeta libraries were built by three rounds of nested PCR using primers (Table S4), following protocols modified from ARM-PCR. PCR products of 200-500 bp were gel-excised and purified with the QIAquick gel extraction kit before sequencing. Per the original workflow: Trimmomatic was used to clean the reads, FLASH merged the cleaned reads into complete CDR3 sequences, and MiTCR assigned the sequences to V(D)J germline segments. Clonal diversity was calculated as the inverse Simpson's index using VDJtools. In-frame sequences lacking a premature stop codon were counted as productive reads. TCRdb reworked the public reads: Q25 trimming with fastp, MiXCR clone assembly, productive beta chains retained. Every entry covers one CDR3 protein and lists the most common genes and DNA from its rows. It is TCRdb's table, rather than the study itself, that gives the V and J calls and clone size. The sample table records 65,000 to 85,000 distinct CDR3 sequences; more than 65% of these occur just once. Jointly, the top ten make up 40% to 55% of the sample.

This TCR was sampled from a man aged 60 to 69 with non-small cell lung cancer. Sample: distant non-tumor lung tissue.

The encoded CDR3 is CTSSWGEGNEQFF. The chain is encoded by TRBV5-1 joined to TRBJ2-1; the table gives TRBD1 as D, unverified against the DNA. The CDR3 covers 13 residues, taking in both the cysteine and the phenylalanine. The germline V gene encodes CDR1 SGHRS and CDR2 YFSETQ.